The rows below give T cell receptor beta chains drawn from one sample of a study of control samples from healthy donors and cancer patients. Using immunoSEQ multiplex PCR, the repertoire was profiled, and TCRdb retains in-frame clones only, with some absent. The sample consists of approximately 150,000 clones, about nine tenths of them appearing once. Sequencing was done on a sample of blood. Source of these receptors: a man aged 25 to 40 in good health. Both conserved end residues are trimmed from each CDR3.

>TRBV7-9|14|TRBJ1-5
ASSLDVTDSPQPQH
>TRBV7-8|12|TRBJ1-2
ASSPGPTTSGYT
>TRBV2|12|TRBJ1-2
ASSAEGANYGYT
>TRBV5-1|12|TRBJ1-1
ASSEIASNTEAF
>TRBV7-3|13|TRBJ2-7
ASSSPSGRGHEQY
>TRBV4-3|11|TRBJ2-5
ASSRTDEETQY
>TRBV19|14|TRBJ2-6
ASSDSGTSGANVLT
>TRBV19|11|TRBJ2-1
ASSIARFDEQF
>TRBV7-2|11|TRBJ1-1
ASSFSVNTEAF
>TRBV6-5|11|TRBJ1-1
ASNARQNTEAF
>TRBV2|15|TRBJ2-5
ASSEQSSGGPQGTQY
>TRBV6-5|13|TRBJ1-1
ASSYLLGVGTEAF
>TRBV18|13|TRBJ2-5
ASSPPGRGQETQY
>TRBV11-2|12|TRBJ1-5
ASSLSDSNQPQH
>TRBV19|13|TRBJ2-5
ASTTSISLGETQY
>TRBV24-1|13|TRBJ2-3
ATGGTGGATDTQY
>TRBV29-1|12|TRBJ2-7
SVAPGAPDYEQY
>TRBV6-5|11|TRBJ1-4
ASRRAPNEKLF
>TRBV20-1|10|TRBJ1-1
SASLVNTEAF
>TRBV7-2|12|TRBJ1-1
ASSLLTGYTEAF
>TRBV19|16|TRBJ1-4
ASTPTGLDRAVDEKLF
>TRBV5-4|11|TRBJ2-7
ASSSDTSYEQY
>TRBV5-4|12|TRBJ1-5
ASSLGGSNQPQH
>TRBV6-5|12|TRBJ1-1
ASSYTGEFPEAF
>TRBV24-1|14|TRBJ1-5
ATSDRDREFNQPQH
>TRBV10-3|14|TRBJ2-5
AISGVAGGFQETQY